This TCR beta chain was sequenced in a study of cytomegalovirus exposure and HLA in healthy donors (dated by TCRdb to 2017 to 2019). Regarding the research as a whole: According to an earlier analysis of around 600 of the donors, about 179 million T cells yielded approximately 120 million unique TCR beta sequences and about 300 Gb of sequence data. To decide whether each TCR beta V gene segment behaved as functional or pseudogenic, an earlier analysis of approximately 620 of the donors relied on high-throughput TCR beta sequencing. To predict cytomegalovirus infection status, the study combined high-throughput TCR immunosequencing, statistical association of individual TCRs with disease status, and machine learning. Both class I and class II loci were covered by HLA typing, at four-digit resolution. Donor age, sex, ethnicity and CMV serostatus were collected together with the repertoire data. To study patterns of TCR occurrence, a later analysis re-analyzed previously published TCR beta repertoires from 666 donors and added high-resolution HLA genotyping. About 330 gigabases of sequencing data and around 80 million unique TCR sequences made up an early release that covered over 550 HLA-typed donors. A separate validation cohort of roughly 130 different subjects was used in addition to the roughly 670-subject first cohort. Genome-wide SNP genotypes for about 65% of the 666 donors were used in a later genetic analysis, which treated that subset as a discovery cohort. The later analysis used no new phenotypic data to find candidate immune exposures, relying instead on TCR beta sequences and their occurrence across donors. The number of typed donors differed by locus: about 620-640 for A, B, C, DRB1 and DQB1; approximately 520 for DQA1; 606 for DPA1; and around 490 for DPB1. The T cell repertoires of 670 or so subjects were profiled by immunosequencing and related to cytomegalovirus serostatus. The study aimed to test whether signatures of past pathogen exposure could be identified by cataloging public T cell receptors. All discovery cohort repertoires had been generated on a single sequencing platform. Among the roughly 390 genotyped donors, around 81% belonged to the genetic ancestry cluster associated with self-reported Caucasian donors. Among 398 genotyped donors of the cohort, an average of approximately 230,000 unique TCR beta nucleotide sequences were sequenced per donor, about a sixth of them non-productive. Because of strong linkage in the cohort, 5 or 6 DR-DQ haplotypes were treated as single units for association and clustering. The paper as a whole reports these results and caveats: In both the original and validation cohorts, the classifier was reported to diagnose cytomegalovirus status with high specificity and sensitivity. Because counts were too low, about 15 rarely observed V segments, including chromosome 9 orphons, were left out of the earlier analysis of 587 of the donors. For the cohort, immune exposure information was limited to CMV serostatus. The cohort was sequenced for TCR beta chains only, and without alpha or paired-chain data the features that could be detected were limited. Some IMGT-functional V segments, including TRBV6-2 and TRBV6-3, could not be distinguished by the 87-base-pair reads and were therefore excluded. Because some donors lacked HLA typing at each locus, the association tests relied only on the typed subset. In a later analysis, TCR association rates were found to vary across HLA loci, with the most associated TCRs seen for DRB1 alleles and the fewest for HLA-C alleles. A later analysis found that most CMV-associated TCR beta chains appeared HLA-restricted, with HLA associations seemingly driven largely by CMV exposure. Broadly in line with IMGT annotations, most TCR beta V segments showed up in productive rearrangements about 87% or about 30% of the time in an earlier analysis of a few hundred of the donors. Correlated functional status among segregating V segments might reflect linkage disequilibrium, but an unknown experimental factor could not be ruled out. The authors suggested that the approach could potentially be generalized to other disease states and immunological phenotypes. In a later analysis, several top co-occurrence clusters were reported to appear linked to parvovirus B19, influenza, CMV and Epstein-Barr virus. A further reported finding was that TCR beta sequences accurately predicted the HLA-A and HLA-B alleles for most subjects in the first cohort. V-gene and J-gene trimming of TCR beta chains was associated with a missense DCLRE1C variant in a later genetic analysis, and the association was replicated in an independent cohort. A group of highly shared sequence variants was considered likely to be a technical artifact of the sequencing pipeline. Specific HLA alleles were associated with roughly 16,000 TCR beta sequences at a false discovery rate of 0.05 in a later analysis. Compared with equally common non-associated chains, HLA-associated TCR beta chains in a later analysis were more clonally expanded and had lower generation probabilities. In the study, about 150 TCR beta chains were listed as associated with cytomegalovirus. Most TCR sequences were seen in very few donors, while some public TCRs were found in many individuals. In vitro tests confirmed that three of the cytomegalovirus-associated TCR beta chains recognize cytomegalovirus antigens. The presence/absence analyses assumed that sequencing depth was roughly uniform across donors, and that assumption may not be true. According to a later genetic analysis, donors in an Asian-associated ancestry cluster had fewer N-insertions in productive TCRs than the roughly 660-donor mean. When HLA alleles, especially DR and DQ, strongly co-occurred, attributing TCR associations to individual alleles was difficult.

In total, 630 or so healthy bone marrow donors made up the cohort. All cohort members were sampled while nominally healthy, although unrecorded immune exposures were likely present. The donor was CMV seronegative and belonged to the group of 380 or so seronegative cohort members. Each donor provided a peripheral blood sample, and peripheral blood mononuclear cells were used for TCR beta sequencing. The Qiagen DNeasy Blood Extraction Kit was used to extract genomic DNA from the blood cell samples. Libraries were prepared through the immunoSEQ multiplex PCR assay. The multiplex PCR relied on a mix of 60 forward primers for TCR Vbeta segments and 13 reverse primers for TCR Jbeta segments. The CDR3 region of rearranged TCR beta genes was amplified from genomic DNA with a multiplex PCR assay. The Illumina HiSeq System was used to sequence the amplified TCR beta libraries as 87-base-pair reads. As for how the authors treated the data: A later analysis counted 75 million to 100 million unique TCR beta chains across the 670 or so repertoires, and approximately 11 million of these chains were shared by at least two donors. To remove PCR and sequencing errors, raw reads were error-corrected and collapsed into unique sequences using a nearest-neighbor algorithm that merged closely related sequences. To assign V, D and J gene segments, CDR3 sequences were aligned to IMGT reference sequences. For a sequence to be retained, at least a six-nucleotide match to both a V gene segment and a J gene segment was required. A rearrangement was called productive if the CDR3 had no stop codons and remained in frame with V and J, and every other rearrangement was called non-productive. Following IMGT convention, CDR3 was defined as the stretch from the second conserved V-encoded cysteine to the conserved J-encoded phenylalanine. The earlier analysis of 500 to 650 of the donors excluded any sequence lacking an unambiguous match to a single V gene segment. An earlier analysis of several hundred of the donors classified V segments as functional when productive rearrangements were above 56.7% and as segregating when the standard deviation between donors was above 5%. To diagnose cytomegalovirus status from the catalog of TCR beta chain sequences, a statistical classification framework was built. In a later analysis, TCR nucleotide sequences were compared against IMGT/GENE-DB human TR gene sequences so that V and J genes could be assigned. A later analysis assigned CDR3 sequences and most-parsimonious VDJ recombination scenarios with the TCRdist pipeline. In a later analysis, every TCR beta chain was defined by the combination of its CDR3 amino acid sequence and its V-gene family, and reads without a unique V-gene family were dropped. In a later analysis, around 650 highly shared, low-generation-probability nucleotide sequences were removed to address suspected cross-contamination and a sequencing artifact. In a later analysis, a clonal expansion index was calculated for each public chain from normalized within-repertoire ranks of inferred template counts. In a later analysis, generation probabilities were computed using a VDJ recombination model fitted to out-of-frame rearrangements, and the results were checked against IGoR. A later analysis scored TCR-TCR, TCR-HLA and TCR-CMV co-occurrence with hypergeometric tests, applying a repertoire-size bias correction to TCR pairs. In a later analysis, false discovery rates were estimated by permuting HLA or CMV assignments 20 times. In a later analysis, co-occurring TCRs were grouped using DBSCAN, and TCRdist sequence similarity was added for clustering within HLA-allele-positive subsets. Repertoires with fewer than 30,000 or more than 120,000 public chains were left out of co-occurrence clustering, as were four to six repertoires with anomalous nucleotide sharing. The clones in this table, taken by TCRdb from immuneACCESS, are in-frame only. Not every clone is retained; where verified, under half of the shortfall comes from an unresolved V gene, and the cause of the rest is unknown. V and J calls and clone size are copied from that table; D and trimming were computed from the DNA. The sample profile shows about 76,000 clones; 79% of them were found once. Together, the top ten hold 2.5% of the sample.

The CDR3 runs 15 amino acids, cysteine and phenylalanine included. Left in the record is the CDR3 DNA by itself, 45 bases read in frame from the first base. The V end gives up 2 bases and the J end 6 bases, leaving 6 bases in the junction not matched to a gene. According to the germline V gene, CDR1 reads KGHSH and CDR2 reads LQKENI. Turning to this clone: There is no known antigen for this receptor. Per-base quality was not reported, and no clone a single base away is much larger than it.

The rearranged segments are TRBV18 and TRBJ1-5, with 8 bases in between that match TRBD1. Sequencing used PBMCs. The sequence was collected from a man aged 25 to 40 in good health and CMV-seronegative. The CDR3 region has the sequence CASSPGTGGRQPQHF. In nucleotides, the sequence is TGTGCCAGCTCACCAGGGACAGGCGGGCGTCAGCCCCAGCATTTT. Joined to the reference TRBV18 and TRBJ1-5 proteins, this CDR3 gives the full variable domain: NAGVMQNPRHLVRRRGQEARLRCSPMKGHSHVYWYRQLPEEGLKFMVYLQKENIIDESGMPKERFSAEFPKEGPSILRIQQVVRGDSAAYFCASSPGTGGRQPQHFGDGTRLSIL.